This T cell receptor beta chain was recorded in a study of molecular identifiers for immune sequencing clone quantification. General study points: Jurkat TCR RNA spiked in from one cell reportedly remained identifiable amid some 950,000 naive cells.

MiXCR was run by TCRdb on the PCR reads, yielding one entry per CDR3 protein. The table shows about 640,000 distinct CDR3 sequences, with about 20% occurring only once. From germline, CDR1 is DFQATT and CDR2 SNEGSKA (reference sequence). The CDR3 loop spans 14 amino acids. Trimming took off 2 bases at V and 0 bases at J, with 11 bases between the two ends. This clonotype was observed at least ten times. Its target is unknown. The rearrangement uses TRBV20-1 and TRBJ2-7; no definite D call. The sequenced sample was naive CD8+ T cells from blood, with Jurkat cell RNA spiked in. The subset is: FACS-sorted CD8+CD4-CCR7+CD45RA+ naive T cells. The source of this sequence is a human donor in good health. Some libraries in this study had Jurkat cell RNA spiked in. The CDR3 DNA follows: TGCAGTGCTAGACCGGCAGAGCCCTCCTACGAGCAGTACTTC. It encodes CSARPAEPSYEQYF.